The clone carrying this T cell receptor (beta chain) appeared many times. This entry belongs to a study of blood T cell repertoires in COVID-19. In germline, CDR1 is MNHNS, CDR2 SASEGT. Trimming left V 1 base short and J 5 bases short, with 12 bases between. CDR3 length: 15 residues. Profiled with immunoSEQ multiplex PCR; TCRdb holds only in-frame clones, not every one. Of some 290,000 clones detected, about 90% appear once; the ten largest clones hold approximately 10%. The chain employs TRBV6-1 and TRBJ2-1, with a weak D call TRBD1 (6 bases). The specimen sequenced was peripheral blood. This clonotype originated in a woman aged 30 to 39 with COVID-19, enrolled during active disease. The CDR3 region is CASSEGAGDHNEQFF. CDR3 coding DNA: TGTGCCAGCAGTGAAGGGGCAGGGGATCACAATGAGCAGTTCTTC.